A single sample gave rise to the 26 T cell receptor beta chains below, sequenced in a study of blood T cells in healthy people across ages. Primed by a sample-barcoded 5' primer and a J-beta primer mix, a second PCR proceeded for 7 to 11 cycles. From the 5' RACE reads, TCRdb called clonotypes with MiXCR, one entry per CDR3 protein. This sample carries 500,000 to 600,000 distinct CDR3 sequences, 25% to 30% of them seen once, and the ten largest clones take roughly 18%. Sequencing was done on a sample of blood. Receptor source: a woman in her sixties or seventies in good health.

This clonotype has more than one count but fewer than ten. V gene TRBV6-2 or TRBV6-3 combines with J gene TRBJ2-1; TRBD2 agrees at 11 bases. This CDR3 is built from 16 residues. V shed 8 bases, J shed 4 bases, and the junction held 10 bases outside the gene matches. Germline V CDR1 and CDR2: MNHEY, SVGEGT. The CDR3 region is CASGTSGGGVYNEQFF. CDR3 nucleotides: TGTGCCAGCGGGACTAGCGGAGGAGGGGTTTACAATGAGCAGTTCTTC.

The V gene is TRBV7-2, the J gene TRBJ2-5, with D unresolved. V lost 5 bases to trimming and J lost 1 base, with 14 bases between them. There are 15 residues in the CDR3. Germline values: CDR1 SGHTA, CDR2 FQGNSA. The CDR3 reads CASSKGILTQETQYF. CDR3 sequence (DNA): TGTGCCAGCAGCAAAGGCATTCTAACCCAAGAGACCCAGTACTTC.

At least ten counts were recorded for this clonotype. The chain has TRBV5-1 and TRBJ2-6; TRBD2 is a possible D gene (5 bases). CDR1 SGHRS and CDR2 YFSETQ come from the germline V gene. This CDR3 has 15 residues. Trimming stripped 4 bases from V and 0 bases from J, with 8 bases between. The CDR3: CASSLGSSGANVLTF. CDR3 nucleotide sequence: TGCGCCAGCAGCCTAGGGAGCTCTGGGGCCAACGTCCTGACTTTC.

This clonotype was picked up a small number of times. This chain joins TRBV20-1 and TRBJ1-3; 7 bases map to TRBD1. The length of the CDR3 is 17 residues. The trim removed 3 bases at V and 4 bases at J, leaving 15 bases unmatched. Germline V CDR1 and CDR2: DFQATT, SNEGSKA (reference sequence). CDR3 in DNA: TGCAGTGCTAGTGGAAGGGGGCCAGGGCAGAGCGGAAACACCATATATTTT. As protein: CSASGRGPGQSGNTIYF.

This clonotype was found a few times. CDR3 DNA: TGTGCCAGCAGTTCGACTCGTGCCACCGGGGAGCTGTTTTTT. Amino acid sequence: CASSSTRATGELFF. This chain uses TRBV12-3 or TRBV12-4 with TRBJ2-2; no firm D call. The CDR3 contains 14 residues. The V end lost 4 bases, the J end lost 4 bases, and 10 bases lay between the germline ends.

Comments on this clonotype: This clone may be a read error of a much larger clone one base away. The rearrangement links TRBV20-1 to TRBJ2-1; tentative D call: TRBD2 (6 bases). V lost 1 base and J lost 0, with 13 bases in between. CDR3 length: 16 amino acids. Germline V gives CDR1 DFQATT, CDR2 SNEGSKA (reference sequence). The CDR3 loop reads CSARVADASSYNEQFF. The CDR3 bases are TGCAGTGCTAGAGTAGCGGACGCCAGCTCCTACAATGAGCAGTTCTTC.

This sequence joins TRBV7-9 and TRBJ1-5; tentative D call: TRBD1 (6 bases). The germline V gene encodes CDR1 SEHNR and CDR2 FQNEAQ (reference sequence). The germline V and J ends were trimmed by 5 bases and 6 bases, with 17 bases remaining between them. The CDR3 loop spans 15 amino acids. In nucleotides, the CDR3 is TGTGCCAGCAGCCCGGGGGGCGGGCCCAGTCAGCCCCAGCATTTT. Its protein is CASSPGGGPSQPQHF. The variable domain in full, with the rest retrieved from reference TRBV7-9 and TRBJ1-5, is DTGVSQNPRHKITKRGQNVTFRCDPISEHNRLYWYRQTLGQGPEFLTYFQNEAQLEKSRLLSDRFSAERPKGSFSTLEIQRTEQGDSAMYLCASSPGGGPSQPQHFGDGTRLSIL.

The sample holds a few counts of this clonotype. The CDR3 sequence is CSAREEYRPYNEQFF. DNA for the CDR3: TGCAGTGCTAGAGAAGAGTATCGCCCCTACAATGAGCAGTTCTTC. This chain connects TRBV20-1 to TRBJ2-1; D unresolved. The CDR3 contains 15 residues. Trimming took off 0 bases at V and 2 bases at J, with 11 bases between the two ends. Germline CDR1 is DFQATT and CDR2 is SNEGSKA (reference sequence).

In its sample, this clonotype was seen a few times. The germline gene is not matched at one end of the junction; a read error may be the cause. The V gene is TRBV6-5, the J gene TRBJ2-5; D is perhaps TRBD2 (6 bases). The CDR3 totals 17 residues. Germline CDR1 and CDR2: MNHEY and SVGAGI. The CDR3 region is CASGYRRASRVGETQYF. The CDR3 bases are TGTGCCAGCGGTTACCGGAGGGCAAGTCGGGTAGGGGAGACCCAGTACTTC.

The table lists this clonotype with a few counts. This sequence joins TRBV4-3 and TRBJ1-4; the D is unclear. V was cut by 0 bases and J by 4 bases, with 15 bases left in between. Germline V CDR1 and CDR2: LGHNA, YSLEER. The CDR3 loop spans 17 amino acids. CDR3: CASSQDGSVFRNEKLFF. CDR3 nucleotides: TGCGCCAGCAGCCAAGACGGCTCGGTTTTTCGTAATGAAAAACTGTTTTTT.

This clonotype was found a few times. The DNA for the CDR3 is TGTGCCAGCAGCTTAGAACCCCAGCTAGCGGGGGGAGCCAAAAACATTCAGTACTTC. Encoded protein: CASSLEPQLAGGAKNIQYF. This chain uses TRBV11-3 with TRBJ2-4, with 11 bases that match TRBD2. The V gene's germline CDR1 is SGHNT and CDR2 YENEEA. V trimming: 0 bases; J trimming: 0 bases; junction bases outside the gene matches: 7. This CDR3 is built from 19 residues.

This clonotype was picked up many times. The CDR3 loop is CASGLQGQGAVEQYF. The CDR3 region has the DNA TGCGCCAGCGGACTCCAAGGACAGGGGGCTGTCGAGCAGTACTTC. This chain connects TRBV5-1 to TRBJ2-1; 11 bases agree with TRBD1. The J call could be wrong; TRBJ2-7 is a better fit for the DNA end. The germline CDR1 and CDR2 sequences are SGHRS and YFSETQ. This CDR3 is 15 amino acids long.

This chain joins TRBV7-2 and TRBJ1-2; D gene ambiguous. V lost 3 bases and J 12 bases, leaving 11 bases between the germline ends. The CDR3 is made up of 11 amino acids. Germline loops: CDR1 SGHTA, CDR2 FQGNSA. The CDR3 DNA reads as TGTGCCAGCAGCTTCGGGAACGTTCACACCTTC. This sequence encodes CASSFGNVHTF.

The gene calls are TRBV7-8 and TRBJ1-2; tentative D call: TRBD1 (6 bases). The V end lost 1 base, the J end lost 8 bases, and 11 bases lay between the germline ends. Germline V gene lookup returns CDR1 SGHVS and CDR2 FQNEAQ. CDR3 length: 13 residues. CDR3: CASSLGRTGGYTF. CDR3 DNA sequence: TGTGCCAGCAGCTTAGGCCGAACAGGGGGCTACACCTTC.

The chain joins TRBV11-2 to TRBJ1-2; D gene uncertain. Germline lookup yields CDR1 SGHAT and CDR2 FQNNGV. Trimming took 7 bases from V and 8 from J, leaving 20 bases between them. This CDR3 contains 14 residues. CDR3 DNA sequence: TGTGCCAGCACCCCCCGAGGAAGGGTTAGAGGCTACACCTTC. Protein sequence: CASTPRGRVRGYTF.

The gene calls are TRBV6-1 and TRBJ2-3; 8 positions match TRBD1. Germline values: CDR1 MNHNS, CDR2 SASEGT. Trimming cost V 4 bases and J 2 bases; bases outside gene matches: 5. CDR3 size: 15 residues. For the CDR3, the DNA is TGTGCCAGCAGTGGGTGGACAGGGATCACAGATACGCAGTATTTT. Encoded protein: CASSGWTGITDTQYF.

The chain carries TRBV29-1 and TRBJ2-1; unclear D gene. CDR3 length: 14 residues. Germline V gene sequence: CDR1 SQVTM, CDR2 ANQGSEA. Trimming left V 7 bases short and J 0 bases short, with 13 bases between. CDR3 sequence (DNA): TGCAGCGCCGACGGCGGTAGCTCCTACAATGAGCAGTTCTTC. Encoded protein: CSADGGSSYNEQFF.

The rearrangement links TRBV11-3 to TRBJ2-1; unclear D gene. The CDR3 contains 12 residues. Trimming shortened V by 5 bases and J by 10 bases, and 12 bases separated the two germline ends. Germline V gene lookup returns CDR1 SGHNT and CDR2 YENEEA. The CDR3 nucleotides are TGTGCCAGCAGCCCGGCTGATCGGGAGCAGTTCTTC. Protein sequence: CASSPADREQFF.

This clonotype was observed a handful of times. This sequence joins TRBV5-1 and TRBJ2-3; D unclear. The CDR3 length is 16 residues. V shed 0 bases and J shed 1 base, with 12 bases lying between them. CDR1 and CDR2 from the germline V gene are SGHRS and YFSETQ. CDR3 bases: TGCGCCAGCAGCTTGGGGCAAGTTCGCGGCACAGATACGCAGTATTTT. Its protein product is CASSLGQVRGTDTQYF.

The V call is TRBV12-3 or TRBV12-4, the J call TRBJ1-4, with 7 bases fitting TRBD1. The V and J ends lost 6 bases and 8 bases, in that order; junction bases with no gene match: 3. The CDR3 covers 12 residues. The CDR3 region has the DNA TGTGCCAGCAGGTCGGACAGGGAAAAACTGTTTTTT. Translating it yields CASRSDREKLFF.

The chain couples TRBV7-9 to TRBJ2-7, with TRBD1 matching 7 bases. The CDR3 runs to 15 residues. CDR1 and CDR2 (germline): SEHNR, FQNEAQ (reference sequence). The V segment lost 4 bases and the J segment 3 bases; nucleotides outside the gene matches: 9. CDR3 sequence: CASSWDLGTVYEQYF. In DNA, the CDR3 is TGTGCCAGCAGCTGGGACCTAGGGACAGTCTACGAGCAGTACTTC.

This chain connects TRBV25-1 to TRBJ1-2; D not certain. This CDR3 is 15 amino acids long. CDR1 MGHDK and CDR2 SYGVNS come from the germline V gene. Trimming shortened V by 6 bases and J by 5 bases, and 19 bases separated the two germline ends. The CDR3 sequence: CASSITPNGLYGYTF. CDR3 DNA: TGTGCCAGCAGCATCACCCCGAACGGGTTGTATGGCTACACCTTC.

This clonotype was seen a handful of times. The chain recombines TRBV6-5 with TRBJ1-4; 8 nucleotides align to TRBD1. The CDR3 consists of 16 residues. J gave up 6 bases and V 0 bases, and 6 bases lay outside the gene matches. Germline-derived CDR1 and CDR2 are MNHEY and SVGAGI. DNA for the CDR3: TGTGCCAGCAGTTACTCGGGGGACAGGCCAGATGAAAAACTGTTTTTT. Amino acids: CASSYSGDRPDEKLFF.

Concerning this clonotype: Mismatch with germline at one junction end may stem from a read error. The J gene is TRBJ2-2, the V gene TRBV4-3; weak D call: TRBD2 (5 bases). The germline V gene encodes CDR1 LGHNA and CDR2 YSLEER. The CDR3 loop spans 16 amino acids. CDR3 amino acids: CASSRLLVDRTGVLFF. The CDR3 DNA is TGCGCCAGCAGCCGCTTACTAGTGGATCGGACCGGGGTGCTGTTTTTT.

Remarks on this clonotype: The junction does not match germline at one end; this may be a read error. The CDR3 reads CSVDGRYAF. Written as DNA, the CDR3 is TGCAGCGTTGACGGTCGCTACGCCTTC. V and J are TRBV29-1 and TRBJ1-2; D not certain. The CDR3 is 9 residues long. From germline, CDR1 is SQVTM and CDR2 ANQGSEA. The variable domain in full, with the rest retrieved from reference TRBV29-1 and TRBJ1-2, is SAVISQKPSRDICQRGTSLTIQCQVDSQVTMMFWYRQQPGQSLTLIATANQGSEATYESGFVIDKFPISRPNLTFSTLTVSNMSPEDSSIYLCSVDGRYAFGSGTRLTVV.

This clonotype was seen more than once but under ten times. V usage is TRBV7-8 and J usage is TRBJ1-2; D gene ambiguous. CDR1 and CDR2 from the germline V gene are SGHVS and FQNEAQ. V was pared by 1 base and J by 3 bases, with 9 bases between. There are 14 residues in the CDR3. CDR3 in amino acids: CASSLEARYYGYTF. CDR3 bases: TGTGCCAGCAGCTTAGAGGCCCGCTACTATGGCTACACCTTC.